Listed here are 27 T cell receptor beta chains from one sample, sequenced in a study of spatial heterogeneity in lung cancer. Study-level results: One measure, the expanded intratumoral alpha and beta TCR count, tracked tumor mutation counts.

Time point here: sample taken at primary tumor resection. TCRdb passed the 5' RACE reads through MiXCR, listing each CDR3 protein once. Among around 9,300 distinct CDR3 sequences, 5% to 6.5% were seen once, and the ten largest hold roughly a quarter. Their target antigens are unknown. The sequenced sample was lung tumor tissue, obtained at surgery. The origin of the receptors is a female donor with early-stage non-small cell lung cancer.

This clonotype was seen ten or more times. Here the CDR3 DNA reads TGTGCCAGCAGCCCGTTGCTTGACAGGACTGGTCAGCCCCAGCATTTT. The encoded protein is CASSPLLDRTGQPQHF. The chain is built from TRBV5-5 and TRBJ1-5; tentative D call: TRBD1 (6 bases). From germline, CDR1 is SGHKS and CDR2 YYEKEE (reference sequence). V was trimmed by 4 bases and J by 6 bases, leaving 20 bases between them. This CDR3 is built from 16 residues. Together with reference TRBV5-5 and TRBJ1-5, the CDR3 gives the full variable domain: DAGVTQSPTHLIKTRGQQVTLRCSPISGHKSVSWYQQVLGQGPQFIFQYYEKEERGRGNFPDRFSARQFPNYSSELNVNALLLGDSALYLCASSPLLDRTGQPQHFGDGTRLSIL.

There are many counts of this clonotype. J is TRBJ1-3 and V is TRBV7-2; no firm D call. V was clipped by 5 bases and J by 2 bases, with 7 bases between them. CDR3 length equals 13 residues. Germline CDR1 SGHTA, CDR2 FQGNSA. CDR3 DNA: TGTGCCAGCAGCACCAGGACTGGAAACACCATATATTTT. It encodes CASSTRTGNTIYF.

This clonotype is medium-sized by share. The chain is built from TRBV20-1 and TRBJ2-5; D uncertain. Germline CDR1 DFQATT, CDR2 SNEGSKA (reference sequence). Trimming took 0 bases from V and 1 from J, leaving 6 bases between them. The CDR3 consists of 13 residues. CDR3 DNA: TGCAGTGCTAGAGAGAACTTCCAAGAGACCCAGTACTTC. It yields the protein CSARENFQETQYF.

This clonotype appeared a few times. The chain has TRBV20-1 and TRBJ1-6; D unresolved. This CDR3 spans 16 amino acids. Germline CDR1 DFQATT, CDR2 SNEGSKA (reference sequence). V lost 6 bases and J lost 4, with 19 bases in between. The CDR3: CSAQDAGAGYNSPLHF. CDR3 sequence (DNA): TGCAGTGCCCAAGATGCGGGCGCGGGTTATAATTCACCCCTCCACTTT.

This clonotype ranks as medium-sized. V is TRBV6-5 and J is TRBJ2-2, with D possibly TRBD2 on 5 matching bases. Germline loops: CDR1 MNHEY, CDR2 SVGAGI. Trimming took 4 bases from V and 9 from J, leaving 15 bases between them. The CDR3 consists of 14 residues. CDR3 sequence: CASSSGLSLRELFF. DNA for the CDR3: TGTGCCAGCAGTTCCGGACTCTCCTTGAGGGAGCTGTTTTTT.

This clonotype occurred a few times. The V and J genes are TRBV7-2 and TRBJ1-6; D is ambiguous. Germline loops: CDR1 SGHTA, CDR2 FQGNSA. Trimming removed 0 bases from V and 2 bases from J, with 8 bases in between. This CDR3 is built from 16 residues. The CDR3 coding sequence is TGTGCCAGCAGCTTAGCTACCAGTACCTATAATTCACCCCTCCACTTT. Translating gives CASSLATSTYNSPLHF.

Many counts were recorded for this clonotype. This rearrangement joins TRBV28 to TRBJ2-2, with D possibly matching TRBD2 (5 bases). The germline gives CDR1 MDHEN, CDR2 SYDVKM. V lost 3 bases and J lost 4, with 12 bases in between. The CDR3 is 15 residues long. The CDR3 spells CASSLQAAGTGELFF. The CDR3 DNA is TGTGCCAGCAGTTTGCAGGCCGCGGGCACCGGGGAGCTGTTTTTT.

This clonotype came up many times. The CDR3 loop reads CASSPPGQTYGYTF. Here the CDR3 DNA reads TGTGCCAGCAGTCCTCCGGGACAGACTTATGGCTACACCTTC. The rearrangement uses TRBV25-1 and TRBJ1-2; 7 bases fit TRBD1. Germline CDR1 and CDR2: MGHDK and SYGVNS. The CDR3 has 14 residues. J gave up 5 bases and V 5 bases, and 8 bases lay outside the gene matches.

In its sample, this clonotype was seen once. The genes are TRBV5-1 and TRBJ2-5; 7 nucleotides align to TRBD1. Trimming took 3 bases from V and 1 from J; bases not matched to a gene: 0. Germline CDR1 reads SGHRS; CDR2 reads YFSETQ. The length of the CDR3 is 13 residues. For the CDR3, the DNA is TGCGCCAGCAGCTGGGACAGCCAAGAGACCCAGTACTTC. This codes for CASSWDSQETQYF.

Many counts were recorded for this clonotype. The chain employs TRBV4-1 and TRBJ2-4; unclear D gene. The V end lost 0 bases, the J end lost 1 base, and 16 bases lay between the germline ends. CDR3 length equals 18 residues. CDR1 and CDR2 from the germline V gene are MGHRA and YSYEKL. The CDR3 DNA follows: TGCGCCAGCAGCCAAGAGGCCCCGGAACAAGCGGCCAAAAACATTCAGTACTTC. Encoded protein: CASSQEAPEQAAKNIQYF.

This clonotype was found a few times. The chain combines TRBV5-4 with TRBJ2-3; TRBD2 aligns across 8 bases. The germline V gene encodes CDR1 SGHNT and CDR2 YYREEE (reference sequence). The CDR3 is 17 residues long. J gave up 2 bases and V 9 bases, and 17 bases lay outside the gene matches. The CDR3 region has the DNA TGTGCCATCCACAGGAGCGGGAGCGCGGTCACCACAGATACGCAGTATTTT. Its protein is CAIHRSGSAVTTDTQYF.

This clonotype was counted between two and nine times. CDR3 loop: CASSLLSSGTQETQYF. The CDR3 DNA sequence: TGTGCCAGCAGCTTACTGAGTAGCGGGACCCAAGAGACCCAGTACTTC. The genes are TRBV7-8 and TRBJ2-5; 8 bases align to TRBD2. There are 16 residues in the CDR3. Germline lookup yields CDR1 SGHVS and CDR2 FQNEAQ. J gave up 1 base and V 2 bases, and 6 bases lay outside the gene matches.

This clonotype was observed a few times. The V and J genes are TRBV19 and TRBJ1-5; 7 bases match TRBD1. CDR3 length: 13 residues. The germline V gene encodes CDR1 LNHDA and CDR2 SQIVND (reference sequence). V lost 7 bases to trimming and J lost 3 bases; unmatched junction nucleotides: 3. The CDR3 region has the DNA TGTGCCAGTAAGGGGACAGTCAATCAGCCCCAGCATTTT. Protein product: CASKGTVNQPQHF.

This clonotype was recorded many times. The chain links TRBV7-2 to TRBJ1-6, with a tentative D call TRBD1 (6 bases). The CDR3 extends over 16 amino acids. Germline V lookup: CDR1 SGHTA, CDR2 FQGNSA. With 5 bases removed from V and 0 bases from J, the gap between germline ends came to 11 bases. The CDR3 DNA is TGTGCCAGCAGCCCAGGACAGAGCTCCTATAATTCACCCCTCCACTTT. It codes for CASSPGQSSYNSPLHF.

This clonotype was seen at least ten times. This chain uses TRBV7-2 with TRBJ1-2, with D perhaps TRBD1 (5 bases). Germline-derived CDR1 and CDR2 are SGHTA and FQGNSA. Between the trimmed V and J ends, which lost 3 bases and 2 bases, there was a span of 10 bases. CDR3 size: 14 residues. The CDR3 protein is CASSFSTENYGYTF. In nucleotides, the CDR3 is TGTGCCAGCAGCTTCTCGACAGAGAACTATGGCTACACCTTC.

This clonotype came up many times. The rearrangement links TRBV27 to TRBJ1-2; 9 bases fit TRBD1. Germline CDR1 MNHEY, CDR2 SMNVEV (reference sequence). Losses at the gene ends were 5 bases for V and 1 base for J; bases not matched to a gene: 2. This CDR3 comprises 14 residues. In nucleotides, the CDR3 is TGTGCCAGCAGTCCGGACAGGGGTAACTATGGCTACACCTTC. The encoded protein is CASSPDRGNYGYTF.

This clonotype was recorded many times. The chain has TRBV11-3 and TRBJ2-2; TRBD2 is a possible D gene (5 bases). This CDR3 spans 15 amino acids. Between the trimmed V and J ends, which lost 2 bases and 8 bases, there was a span of 15 bases. Germline CDR1 is SGHNT and CDR2 is YENEEA. The CDR3 sequence: CASSLSGGNPGELFF. In DNA, the CDR3 is TGTGCCAGCAGCTTATCCGGAGGCAACCCAGGGGAGCTGTTTTTT.

By share, this clonotype ranks as medium-sized. The rearrangement links TRBV18 to TRBJ2-1; D is possibly TRBD2 (6 bases). V gave up 2 bases and J gave up 6 bases, with 17 bases separating them. Germline CDR1 KGHSH, CDR2 LQKENI. The CDR3 covers 16 residues. The CDR3 nucleotides are TGTGCCAGCTCACCATTCCCGGGAGTGGTAGGCAATGAGCAGTTCTTC. Translation: CASSPFPGVVGNEQFF.

The rearrangement joins TRBV25-1 to TRBJ1-4; D gene uncertain. Trimming removed 6 bases from V and 7 bases from J, with 6 bases in between. The CDR3 is 11 residues long. The germline V gene encodes CDR1 MGHDK and CDR2 SYGVNS. The CDR3 DNA is TGTGCCAGCAGGGGGTTTGAAAAACTGTTTTTT. It specifies CASRGFEKLFF. The entire variable domain, with the rest obtained from reference TRBV25-1 and TRBJ1-4, is as follows: EADIYQTPRYLVIGTGKKITLECSQTMGHDKMYWYQQDPGMELHLIHYSYGVNSTEKGDLSSESTVSRIRTEHFPLTLESARPSHTSQYLCASRGFEKLFFGSGTQLSVL.

This clonotype was counted at least ten times. The rearrangement uses TRBV20-1 and TRBJ2-7, with TRBD2 identical over 8 bases. V shed 5 bases, J shed 2 bases, and the junction held 8 bases outside the gene matches. Germline V gene sequence: CDR1 DFQATT, CDR2 SNEGSKA (reference sequence). CDR3 length: 14 amino acids. CDR3 sequence (DNA): TGCAGTGCTGAACCCGCGGGACTAGCCTACGAGCAGTACTTC. It is translated as CSAEPAGLAYEQYF.

This clonotype was seen ten or more times. The genes are TRBV30 and TRBJ2-2; no reliable D call. V lost 1 base and J lost 4, with 7 bases in between. Germline CDR1 is GTSNPN and CDR2 is SVGIG (reference sequence). The CDR3 extends over 13 amino acids. The CDR3 region is CAWSEGGTGELFF. The DNA of the CDR3 is TGTGCCTGGAGTGAGGGCGGCACCGGGGAGCTGTTTTTT.

By share, this clonotype ranks as medium-sized (0.01 to 0.1%). The chain employs TRBV7-8 and TRBJ2-5; D remains ambiguous. The CDR3 consists of 13 residues. Germline V CDR1 and CDR2: SGHVS, FQNEAQ. Trimming shortened V by 5 bases and J by 3 bases, and 10 bases separated the two germline ends. CDR3 DNA: TGTGCCAGCAGCCCCCGCCCGGAAGAGACCCAGTACTTC. Protein product: CASSPRPEETQYF.

This clonotype was seen more than once but under ten times. The rearrangement links TRBV27 to TRBJ1-3, with a possible D match to TRBD1 (5 bases). In germline, CDR1 is MNHEY, CDR2 SMNVEV (reference sequence). CDR3 length equals 13 residues. The ends were cut back, 11 bases at V and 9 bases at J, with 20 bases in the middle. CDR3 in DNA: TGTGCCTCTGGGAGCCTGAATCAGGGCACCATATATTTT. Amino acids: CASGSLNQGTIYF.

In its sample, this clonotype was seen many times. The chain uses TRBV9 and TRBJ2-1, with TRBD1 matching over 8 bases. This CDR3 spans 22 amino acids. Trimming at V came to 3 bases and at J to 0 bases, leaving 23 bases not matched to a gene. Germline CDR1 and CDR2: SGDLS and YYNGEE. CDR3 in amino acids: CASSAPRALGDRRITSYNEQFF. DNA for the CDR3: TGTGCCAGCAGCGCACCCCGGGCGCTCGGGGACAGGCGAATCACCTCCTACAATGAGCAGTTCTTC.

The J gene is TRBJ2-5, the V gene TRBV9; perhaps TRBD2 as D (5 bases). The CDR3 is made up of 13 amino acids. Looked up from germline, CDR1 is SGDLS and CDR2 is YYNGEE. Trimming pared 4 bases from V and 2 bases from J, leaving 9 bases between. The CDR3 sequence: CASSRGGQETQYF. CDR3 nucleotide sequence: TGTGCCAGCAGCCGTGGAGGTCAAGAGACCCAGTACTTC.

In its sample, this clonotype was seen many times. This chain joins TRBV4-3 and TRBJ2-7; 9 positions match TRBD1. The germline V gene encodes CDR1 LGHNA and CDR2 YSLEER. The CDR3 runs 15 residues. With 0 bases clipped from V and 4 bases from J, the junction kept 4 bases outside the gene matches. CDR3: CASSQEKGTGYEQYF. The CDR3 coding sequence is TGCGCCAGCAGCCAAGAAAAGGGGACAGGGTACGAGCAGTACTTC.

This clonotype was seen repeatedly, ten times or more. The chain couples TRBV6-2 or TRBV6-3 to TRBJ2-1, with D maybe TRBD2 (6 bases). The germline CDR1 and CDR2 sequences are MNHEY and SVGEGT. V gave up 8 bases and J gave up 13 bases, with 21 bases separating them. The CDR3 is 13 amino acids. CDR3 region: CASGGGPLRQQFF. The CDR3, as DNA: TGTGCCAGCGGTGGAGGGCCCCTACGACAACAGTTCTTC.